A selection of T cell receptor beta chains follows, all from one sample in a study of regulatory T cells in long-lasting Graves disease. TCRdb recomputed calls from the multiplex PCR reads with MiXCR, one row per CDR3 protein. The sample includes 400,000 to 500,000 distinct CDR3 sequences, 15% of them seen just once. The same sample was also studied in work on T cells in Graves' hyperthyroidism and ophthalmopathy.

Sample: peripheral blood mononuclear cells (PBMCs), taken at new diagnosis, from a patient treated with antithyroid drugs. The receptors stem from a woman aged 40 to 49 with Graves disease. Both conserved end residues are part of each CDR3. Fields, in order: J gene, V gene, CDR3 protein.

TRBJ1-3,TRBV19,CASSAAGDPGNTIYF
TRBJ1-2,TRBV11-3,CASSSPTGSYGYTF
TRBJ1-2,TRBV18,CASSPTATYGYTF
TRBJ2-1,TRBV7-9,CASSQVREQFF
TRBJ2-7,TRBV28,CASSWTGLGEQYF
TRBJ1-2,TRBV18,CASSPENPYGYTF
TRBJ2-5,TRBV20-1,CSVGRAGETQYF
TRBJ1-3,TRBV12-3/TRBV12-4,CASRSTGGAGPGNTIYF
TRBJ1-1,TRBV6-2/TRBV6-3,CASRAGTAEAFF
TRBJ2-7,TRBV2,CASSEATATYEQYF
TRBJ2-2,TRBV2,CASSEEGTATTGELFF
TRBJ2-1,TRBV9,CASSVAGSNHNEQFF
TRBJ1-1,TRBV2,CASSDRQVGRAFF
TRBJ1-1,TRBV19,CASSMLVNTEAFF
TRBJ1-2,TRBV20-1,CSASQGQYNYGYTF
TRBJ2-7,TRBV24-1,CATSDLGLSGIPYEQYF
TRBJ2-3,TRBV27,CASSLGTGGITDTQYF
TRBJ2-3,TRBV3-1,CASSQDLVLAESTDTQYF
TRBJ2-1,TRBV7-6,CASRHGLTSGTGNEQFF
TRBJ2-1,TRBV3-1,CASSPTSGNNEQFF
TRBJ2-7,TRBV5-1,CASTSGGEQYF
TRBJ2-7,TRBV27,CASRSTAGTGTYEQYF
TRBJ1-1,TRBV4-2,CASSLKGTGHADSGAEAFF
TRBJ2-7,TRBV30,CAWSLGNVAYEQYF
TRBJ1-2,TRBV3-1,CASSPIVGRTPRGYTF
TRBJ1-2,TRBV6-1,CASIRDLLNGYTF
TRBJ2-1,TRBV15,CATSRRGTRGSNEQFF
TRBJ2-1,TRBV11-2,CASSRYQGAQFF
TRBJ2-1,TRBV11-2,CASSFWTSGRGGGEQFF
TRBJ2-5,TRBV11-2,CASSYQGRGVEETQYF
TRBJ1-6,TRBV20-1,CSARDPGQGDSPLHF
TRBJ1-2,TRBV29-1,CSVGSGTETGYTF
TRBJ2-3,TRBV5-1,CASSFRLATSTDTQYF
TRBJ1-4,TRBV3-1,CASSQDGRNEKLFF
TRBJ2-6,TRBV7-8,CASSSNTAKAGANVLTF
TRBJ1-1,TRBV27,CASKGLKSTGKNTEAFF
TRBJ2-1,TRBV24-1,CATGTSGLVSYNEQFF
TRBJ2-5,TRBV10-2,CASSEGFGREETQYF
TRBJ2-7,TRBV11-3,CASSSILAGGPVSYEQYF
TRBJ1-1,TRBV28,CASSLIGSRGDDTEAFF
TRBJ2-2,TRBV19,CASSTLGLRENTGELFF
TRBJ2-1,TRBV20-1,CSALIPGSSPYNEQFF
TRBJ1-2,TRBV28,CASSLFTGTGDGYTF